This TCR beta chain was found in a study of CD8 T cells in ankylosing spondylitis. Libraries for TCR beta were made by quantitative 5'-RACE with molecular barcodes. One entry per CDR3 protein results from TCRdb running MiXCR on the 5' RACE reads. In the table there are about 800,000 distinct CDR3 sequences, 10% to 15% of which are singletons. CDR1 and CDR2 (germline): SGHDN, FVKESK. The CDR3 has 13 residues. Trimming took 1 base from V and 10 from J, leaving 10 bases between them. Study findings and constraints: Characteristic of ankylosing spondylitis blood, it appeared, was a TCR beta motif comprising several highly homologous variants. Reported data indicate significant enrichment of disease-linked clones within matched ankylosing spondylitis synovial fluid. Reactive arthritis synovial fluid and blood were previously reported to contain some motif variants. Relatively scarce in peripheral blood, disease-linked clones were CD8+.

Note on this clonotype: Its antigen is undetermined.

The sequenced material came from blood, either unsorted or a sorted T cell fraction (not recorded which). The clonotype originates from a male donor with ankylosing spondylitis. The chain has TRBV14 and TRBJ1-4; D not certain. The CDR3 sequence is CASSQGIYGKLFF. The CDR3 bases are TGTGCCAGCAGCCAAGGGATTTACGGAAAACTGTTTTTT.